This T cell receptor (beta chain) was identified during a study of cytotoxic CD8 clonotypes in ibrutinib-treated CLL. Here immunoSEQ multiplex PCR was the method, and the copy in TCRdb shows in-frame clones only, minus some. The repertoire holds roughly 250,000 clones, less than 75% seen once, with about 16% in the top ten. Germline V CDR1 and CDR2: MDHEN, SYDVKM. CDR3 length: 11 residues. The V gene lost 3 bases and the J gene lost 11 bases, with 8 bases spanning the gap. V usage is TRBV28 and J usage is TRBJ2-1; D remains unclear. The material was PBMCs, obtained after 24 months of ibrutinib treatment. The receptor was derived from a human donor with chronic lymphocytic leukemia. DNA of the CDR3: TGTGCCAGCAGTTTTGACGACAAGCAGTTCTTC. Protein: CASSFDDKQFF.